This entry lists 2 T cell receptor beta chains sequenced from one sample in a study of blood T cell repertoires in COVID-19. Sequencing used immunoSEQ multiplex PCR; TCRdb keeps in-frame clones, though not all of them. The table includes tens of thousands of clones, around 80% detected once. Sequences were obtained from peripheral blood. These receptors came from a human donor in a cohort sampled during active COVID-19.

V gene TRBV6-5 combines with J gene TRBJ2-1; 10 bases map to TRBD2. Germline assignment: CDR1 MNHEY and CDR2 SVGAGI. This CDR3 is built from 15 residues. Trimming cost V 6 bases and J 4 bases; bases outside gene matches: 6. CDR3 protein: CASRISGGQYNEQFF. CDR3 DNA sequence: TGTGCCAGCAGAATTAGCGGGGGGCAATACAATGAGCAGTTCTTC.

The genes are TRBV11-2 and TRBJ1-1; TRBD1 might be the D (5 bases). V was shortened by 5 bases and J by 5 bases, with 12 bases between the two germline ends. CDR3 length equals 13 residues. Germline V CDR1 and CDR2: SGHAT, FQNNGV. CDR3 nucleotide sequence: TGTGCCAGCAGCGTAACCAGGGCGACTGAAGCTTTCTTT. It specifies CASSVTRATEAFF. The variable domain in full, with the rest retrieved from reference TRBV11-2 and TRBJ1-1, is EAGVAQSPRYKIIEKRQSVAFWCNPISGHATLYWYQQILGQGPKLLIQFQNNGVVDDSQLPKDRFSAERLKGVDSTLKIQPAKLEDSAVYLCASSVTRATEAFFGQGTRLTVV.